These T cell receptor beta chains were read from a single sample in a study of OX40 agonist ivuxolimab in advanced cancers. TCRdb keeps only in-frame clones here, not all; method: immunoSEQ multiplex PCR. The table lists tens of thousands of clones, around 82% of them singletons. The starting material was CD4+ or CD8+ T cells sorted from blood, obtained in a trial of the OX40 agonist ivuxolimab. The receptors originated from an adult with an advanced solid tumor such as melanoma, head and neck, liver or kidney cancer. Each CDR3 is given with its conserved first and last residue. D genes are given only for firm matches. A clone size is listed for some rows: how often the clone was seen (once, few, many), or a class if it is expanded.

CDR3 DNA: TGTGCCAGCAGCTTAGGGCAGAGCACAGATACGCAGTATTTT
CDR3 protein: CASSLGQSTDTQYF
D gene: NA
clone size: NA
V gene: TRBV11-3
J gene: TRBJ2-3

CDR3 DNA: TGTGCCAGCAGCAGCAGTGGGGCCAAAAACATTCAGTACTTC
CDR3 protein: CASSSSGAKNIQYF
D gene: NA
clone size: NA
V gene: TRBV5-4
J gene: TRBJ2-4

CDR3 DNA: TGTGCCAGCAGCTTAGTTTCGGGAAACACCATATATTTT
CDR3 protein: CASSLVSGNTIYF
D gene: NA
clone size: NA
V gene: TRBV11-3
J gene: TRBJ1-3

CDR3 DNA: TGCGCCAGCAGCTTGGAGGGACAAAACTATGGCTACACCTTC
CDR3 protein: CASSLEGQNYGYTF
D gene: NA
clone size: NA
V gene: TRBV5-1
J gene: TRBJ1-2

CDR3 DNA: TGTGCCAGCGGCAAAGGGACTAGCGGGACCTACGAGCAGTACTTC
CDR3 protein: CASGKGTSGTYEQYF
D gene: TRBD2
clone size: NA
V gene: TRBV6-5
J gene: TRBJ2-7

CDR3 DNA: TGTGCCAGCAGCTTAGCCGGGACAGGGACCTACGAGCAGTACTTC
CDR3 protein: CASSLAGTGTYEQYF
D gene: TRBD1
clone size: NA
V gene: TRBV7-9
J gene: TRBJ2-7

CDR3 DNA: TGTGCCAGCAGTCGCGTGACCAGGGTGGACGAGCAGTACTTC
CDR3 protein: CASSRVTRVDEQYF
D gene: NA
clone size: NA
V gene: TRBV6-1
J gene: TRBJ2-7

CDR3 DNA: TGCAGTGCTAGAGCTCAGGAGCCCCAGCATTTT
CDR3 protein: CSARAQEPQHF
D gene: NA
clone size: medium-sized
V gene: TRBV20-1
J gene: TRBJ1-5

CDR3 DNA: TGTGCCAGCAGTTTAATAGGGGCGAACACTGAAGCTTTCTTT
CDR3 protein: CASSLIGANTEAFF
D gene: NA
clone size: NA
V gene: TRBV28
J gene: TRBJ1-1

CDR3 DNA: TGCGCCAGCAGCCCACAGGGGGCTGACACTGAAGCTTTCTTT
CDR3 protein: CASSPQGADTEAFF
D gene: TRBD1
clone size: NA
V gene: TRBV5-1
J gene: TRBJ1-1

CDR3 DNA: TGTGCCAGCTCACCACAGGACTCCACGGAGGGCTACACCTTC
CDR3 protein: CASSPQDSTEGYTF
D gene: NA
clone size: once
V gene: TRBV18
J gene: TRBJ1-2

CDR3 DNA: TGCAGCGTGGATCCTACAGGGATGAACACTGAAGCTTTCTTT
CDR3 protein: CSVDPTGMNTEAFF
D gene: NA
clone size: NA
V gene: TRBV29-1
J gene: TRBJ1-1

CDR3 DNA: TGTGCCAGCAGTGATTTTGTTCGAGTCGGAGAGACCCAGTACTTC
CDR3 protein: CASSDFVRVGETQYF
D gene: NA
clone size: NA
V gene: TRBV2
J gene: TRBJ2-5

CDR3 DNA: TGTGCCAGCAGCTTAGGGCAAAGAGGGGACATTCAGTACTTC
CDR3 protein: CASSLGQRGDIQYF
D gene: NA
clone size: NA
V gene: TRBV7-9
J gene: TRBJ2-4

CDR3 DNA: TGTGCCAGCAGTTCAGGACAGGGGGCGTATACGCAGTATTTT
CDR3 protein: CASSSGQGAYTQYF
D gene: TRBD1
clone size: NA
V gene: TRBV11-2
J gene: TRBJ2-3

CDR3 DNA: TGCGCCAGCAGCATACAGGGGGCGGGTCAGCCCCAGCATTTT
CDR3 protein: CASSIQGAGQPQHF
D gene: TRBD1
clone size: NA
V gene: TRBV5-1
J gene: TRBJ1-5

CDR3 DNA: TGTGCCAGCAGCCAAGGGACAGGCCCCTACAATGAGCAGTTCTTC
CDR3 protein: CASSQGTGPYNEQFF
D gene: TRBD1
clone size: NA
V gene: TRBV5-8
J gene: TRBJ2-1

CDR3 DNA: TGTGCCAGTAGTCGTAGCGGGAGACGGTACAATGAGCAGTTCTTC
CDR3 protein: CASSRSGRRYNEQFF
D gene: TRBD2
clone size: many
V gene: TRBV19
J gene: TRBJ2-1

CDR3 DNA: TGTGCCATCAGCTGGGACCTTAATGAAAAACTGTTTTTT
CDR3 protein: CAISWDLNEKLFF
D gene: NA
clone size: NA
V gene: TRBV10-3
J gene: TRBJ1-4

CDR3 DNA: TGTGCCAGCAGCTTAAGGACCGACCAACTGTACGAGCAGTACTTC
CDR3 protein: CASSLRTDQLYEQYF
D gene: NA
clone size: NA
V gene: TRBV7-9
J gene: TRBJ2-7

CDR3 DNA: TGTGCCACCCACGGATCACGGAACACCATATATTTT
CDR3 protein: CATHGSRNTIYF
D gene: NA
clone size: NA
V gene: TRBV10-3
J gene: TRBJ1-3

CDR3 DNA: TGTGCCTCCTCAGTAGGGGGCTATCTCGAGACCCAGTACTTC
CDR3 protein: CASSVGGYLETQYF
D gene: TRBD1
clone size: few
V gene: TRBV30
J gene: TRBJ2-5

CDR3 DNA: TGTGCCTGGAGTGTACGTCTCAGAAACTATGGCTACACCTTC
CDR3 protein: CAWSVRLRNYGYTF
D gene: NA
clone size: medium-sized
V gene: TRBV30
J gene: TRBJ1-2

CDR3 DNA: TGTGCCAGTAGTATAGCGGCAGGGGGGTCCTACGAGCAGTACTTC
CDR3 protein: CASSIAAGGSYEQYF
D gene: NA
clone size: NA
V gene: TRBV19
J gene: TRBJ2-7

CDR3 DNA: TGTGCCAGCAGCTTAGTTCCGGGACGGTCGAACACCGGGGAGCTGTTTTTT
CDR3 protein: CASSLVPGRSNTGELFF
D gene: NA
clone size: NA
V gene: TRBV7-8
J gene: TRBJ2-2

CDR3 DNA: TGCGCCAGCAGCGGACAGGGGGCGTCCGGAAACACCATATATTTT
CDR3 protein: CASSGQGASGNTIYF
D gene: TRBD1
clone size: NA
V gene: TRBV5-1
J gene: TRBJ1-3